This TCR beta chain was captured by sequencing in a study of early T cells in non-severe SARS-CoV-2 infection. Across the study: Chains were unpaired, as sequencing was done on bulk RNA from unsorted whole blood. Study results and limitations: A preference for anti-spike CD8 responses marked VDJdb matching, which missed private and CD4 specificities.

Points on this clonotype: Its target is unknown.

The CDR3 has 14 amino acids. The V gene lost 4 bases and the J gene lost 1 base, with 10 bases spanning the gap. Germline CDR1 and CDR2: LGHNA and YSLEER. The protocol attached unique molecular identifiers to individual cDNA molecules. TCRdb reprocessed the 5' RACE reads via MiXCR and lists one record per CDR3 protein. The table includes about 30,000 distinct CDR3 sequences, roughly 5% detected once. The receptor's source is an adult who was a healthcare worker with PCR-confirmed SARS-CoV-2 infection or an uninfected control (not recorded which). V usage is TRBV4-3 and J usage is TRBJ1-2; D is possibly TRBD1 (5 bases). The sample comprised whole blood. The CDR3 spells CASSLGRGNYGYTF. CDR3 nucleotide sequence: TGCGCCAGCAGCCTCGGAAGGGGTAACTATGGCTACACCTTC.